This paragraph covers one T cell receptor beta chain sequence. This entry is derived from a study of CD8 T cells in Susac syndrome. Random hexamers were used to reverse transcribe the RNA input (0.5 to 1 ug). Multiplex immunoSEQ PCR targeted 54 Vbeta and 13 Jbeta TCR beta segments. TCRdb re-called the immunoSEQ multiplex PCR reads with MiXCR, one entry per CDR3 protein. The data contain approximately 270,000 distinct CDR3 sequences, around 93% of them singletons. Trimming stripped 0 bases from V and 4 bases from J, with 12 bases between. The CDR3 runs 15 residues. Per germline, CDR1 SGDLS and CDR2 YYNGEE. TCR beta was sequenced from blood CD8+ and CD4+ T cells. Negative isolation was used for CD8+ and CD4+ T cells, and FACS enrichment was applied to TEMRA cells.

The sequencing sample was made of CD4+ T cells from PBMCs. This chain connects TRBV9 to TRBJ2-3; no reliable D call. The sequence came from a human donor with multiple sclerosis. The CDR3 spells CASSVGGFSADTQYF. DNA for the CDR3: TGTGCCAGCAGCGTAGGGGGTTTCAGCGCAGATACGCAGTATTTT.